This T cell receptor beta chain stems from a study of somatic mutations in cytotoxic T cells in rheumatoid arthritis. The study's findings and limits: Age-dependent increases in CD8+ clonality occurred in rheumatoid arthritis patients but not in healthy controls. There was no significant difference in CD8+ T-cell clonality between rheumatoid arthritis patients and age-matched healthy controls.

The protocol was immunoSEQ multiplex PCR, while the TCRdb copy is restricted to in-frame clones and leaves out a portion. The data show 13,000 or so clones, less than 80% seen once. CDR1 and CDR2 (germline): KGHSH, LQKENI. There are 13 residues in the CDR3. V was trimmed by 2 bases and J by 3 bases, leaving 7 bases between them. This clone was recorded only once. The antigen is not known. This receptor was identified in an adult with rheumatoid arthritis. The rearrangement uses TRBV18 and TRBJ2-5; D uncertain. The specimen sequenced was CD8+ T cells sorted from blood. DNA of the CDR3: TGTGCCAGCTCACCAGAGACCGAAGAGACCCAGTACTTC. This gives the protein CASSPETEETQYF.